This T cell receptor (beta chain) emerged from a study of CD8 T cells in ankylosing spondylitis. In its sample, this clonotype was seen a few times. Its antigen is not identified. TCRdb itself ran the 5' RACE reads through MiXCR, one entry per CDR3 protein. The table has about 150,000 distinct CDR3 sequences, 40% to 50% seen once; the top ten hold roughly 15%. Overall study results and limits: From matched ankylosing spondylitis synovial fluid, disease-linked clones were reportedly recovered at significantly enriched levels. A TCR beta motif of several highly homologous variants appeared characteristic of ankylosing spondylitis blood.

This CDR3 has 16 residues. Deletions cut 1 base from V and 0 bases from J, with 8 bases between. Germline V gene sequence: CDR1 SGHRS, CDR2 YFSETQ. Sequenced material: synovial fluid, either unsorted or a sorted T cell fraction (not recorded which). The chain employs TRBV5-1 and TRBJ2-6; no reliable D call. The TCR comes from a male donor with ankylosing spondylitis. The CDR3 sequence is CASSLMWSSGANVLTF. The CDR3 nucleotides are TGCGCCAGCAGCTTGATGTGGAGCTCTGGGGCCAACGTCCTGACTTTC.